This T cell receptor (beta chain) was sequenced during a study of blood T cell repertoires in COVID-19. Turning to the study itself: Material from acute and convalescent COVID-19 was sourced from the United States, Italy and Spain. Sources were T cells, B-cell-depleted T cells, or PBMCs; the material itself was cDNA or gDNA.

The CDR3 totals 14 residues. V lost 7 bases and J lost 1, with 14 bases in between. In germline, CDR1 is GTSNPN, CDR2 SVGIG (reference sequence). How the authors handled the data: Cell counts per sample came from amplifying reference gene primers. The repertoire was sequenced with immunoSEQ multiplex PCR; TCRdb's copy has only in-frame clones and lacks some. That table furnishes V, J and clone size, whereas the DNA furnished D and trimming. The repertoire consists of 250,000 to 350,000 clones, with around 87% occurring once and the leading ten covering 4%. The source of this sequence is a woman aged 50 to 60 with active or convalescent COVID-19. The chain has TRBV30 and TRBJ2-1, with a weak D call TRBD2 (6 bases). Source material: peripheral blood. As DNA, the CDR3 is TGTGCCTCCATTCTTAGCGGATCCTACAATGAGCAGTTCTTC. Translation: CASILSGSYNEQFF.